Below are 11 T cell receptor beta chains sequenced from a single sample in a study of T cells in narcolepsy. Some clones are missing from TCRdb's copy, which holds only in-frame ones; the method was immunoSEQ multiplex PCR. This sample has over 30,000 clones, with 87% found just once. Input material: CD45RA- memory CD4+ T cells from PBMCs. All receptors come from a human donor with narcolepsy.

The V call is TRBV4-2, the J call TRBJ2-2, with 7 nucleotides matching TRBD2. This CDR3 contains 16 residues. Germline V gene data show CDR1 as LGHNA and CDR2 as YNFKEQ. V was pared by 0 bases and J by 6 bases, with 7 bases of the junction left unmatched. The DNA of the CDR3 is TGTGCCAGCAGCCAAGACATCGGAGCGGGGTCCGGGGAGCTGTTTTTT. Translated, it gives CASSQDIGAGSGELFF.

The chain recombines TRBV5-6 with TRBJ2-2; 8 positions match TRBD1. Germline V lookup: CDR1 SGHDT, CDR2 YYEEEE. V lost 2 bases to trimming and J lost 5 bases; unmatched junction nucleotides: 5. The CDR3 length is 15 residues. CDR3 sequence (DNA): TGTGCCAGCAGCTTCGGCAGGGGGCTAACCGGGGAGCTGTTTTTT. It encodes CASSFGRGLTGELFF.

Here the CDR3 DNA reads TGTGCCAGCAGCTTAATGGACAGGGCAGGTTACGAGCAGTACTTC. Its protein is CASSLMDRAGYEQYF. The V gene is TRBV5-5, the J gene TRBJ2-7; 8 bases are shared with TRBD1. The length of the CDR3 is 15 residues. Germline assignment: CDR1 SGHKS and CDR2 YYEKEE (reference sequence). With 2 bases clipped from V and 4 bases from J, the junction kept 8 bases outside the gene matches.

The rearrangement links TRBV30 to TRBJ2-7, with TRBD1 as a possible D gene (6 bases). CDR3 size: 14 residues. Germline V lookup: CDR1 GTSNPN, CDR2 SVGIG (reference sequence). V lost 0 bases and J lost 0, with 9 bases in between. This chain's CDR3 is CAWSVYRVSYEQYF. For the CDR3, the DNA is TGTGCCTGGAGTGTATACAGGGTCTCCTACGAGCAGTACTTC.

The V and J genes are TRBV7-2 and TRBJ1-2, with 7 bases that match TRBD1. The CDR3 spans 16 residues. The germline V gene encodes CDR1 SGHTA and CDR2 FQGNSA. The junction had 12 bases not matched to a gene; V was cut back by 6 bases and J by 2 bases. The DNA for the CDR3 is TGTGCCAGCAGTAGCAAGACAGGGAAGATCAACTATGGCTACACCTTC. It translates to CASSSKTGKINYGYTF.

This chain uses TRBV19 with TRBJ1-5, with D possibly TRBD1 on 6 matching bases. The V end was cut by 4 bases, the J end by 7 bases, with 14 bases between. Germline V gene data show CDR1 as LNHDA and CDR2 as SQIVND (reference sequence). The CDR3 sequence is 14 residues long. Here the CDR3 DNA reads TGTGCCAGTAGTACCCGGGACAATTCCCAGCCCCAGCATTTT. Residues: CASSTRDNSQPQHF.

The chain carries TRBV30 and TRBJ2-2; 8 positions match TRBD1. The CDR3 extends over 15 amino acids. V shed 0 bases and J 8 bases; nucleotides not matched to a gene: 8. Germline values: CDR1 GTSNPN, CDR2 SVGIG (reference sequence). The CDR3: CAWSVETGVVGELFF. CDR3 DNA sequence: TGTGCCTGGAGTGTAGAGACAGGGGTTGTTGGGGAGCTGTTTTTT.

The rearrangement uses TRBV28 and TRBJ1-2, with D possibly being TRBD1 (6 bases). This CDR3 contains 14 residues. V shed 6 bases and J shed 4 bases, with 15 bases lying between them. The V gene's germline CDR1 is MDHEN and CDR2 SYDVKM. For the CDR3, the DNA is TGTGCCAGCAGGAACCAGGGGATCGTCTATGGCTACACCTTC. Protein sequence: CASRNQGIVYGYTF.

The chain couples TRBV20-1 to TRBJ1-4; D is possibly TRBD1 (5 bases). CDR3 length: 11 residues. Germline assignment: CDR1 DFQATT and CDR2 SNEGSKA (reference sequence). DNA for the CDR3: TGCGGGGGAGAGGGAGGTGAAAAACTGTTTTTT. Amino acids: CGGEGGEKLFF.

J is TRBJ2-7 and V is TRBV2, with TRBD2 matching 14 bases. V lost 8 bases to trimming and J lost 3 bases; unmatched junction nucleotides: 3. CDR3 size: 14 residues. Per germline, CDR1 SNHLY and CDR2 FYNNEI. The CDR3 region has the DNA TGTGCCAGCGGGACTAGCGGGAGAAGCTACGAGCAGTACTTC. It encodes CASGTSGRSYEQYF.

This rearrangement joins TRBV7-2 to TRBJ2-3; D gene ambiguous. The CDR3 covers 13 residues. Germline V lookup: CDR1 SGHTA, CDR2 FQGNSA. Trimming took off 5 bases at V and 11 bases at J, with 17 bases between the two ends. CDR3 coding DNA: TGTGCCAGCAGCCACCGGGTCCCACCCCTGCAGTATTTT. Its protein product is CASSHRVPPLQYF.